The 9 T cell receptor beta chains in this list originate from one sample, sequenced in a study of blood T cell repertoires in COVID-19. Data came from immunoSEQ multiplex PCR; TCRdb stores just in-frame clones and leaves some out. Among approximately 300,000 clones listed, 75% to 90% were seen once. The specimen sequenced was PBMCs or T cells enriched from blood (not recorded which). The source of these receptors is a woman aged 30 to 39 who had been exposed to COVID-19.

The chain employs TRBV4-2 and TRBJ1-3, with TRBD1 as a possible D gene (6 bases). The CDR3 extends over 18 amino acids. CDR1 and CDR2 from the germline V gene are LGHNA and YNFKEQ. V was trimmed by 1 base and J by 9 bases, leaving 25 bases between them. Here the CDR3 reads CASSQGTGGQGGVGTIYF. CDR3 nucleotide sequence: TGTGCCAGCAGCCAAGGCACCGGGGGGCAGGGAGGGGTTGGCACCATATATTTT.

The CDR3 DNA follows: TGTGCCAGCAGTTACTCGATCTCTAGCGGGGGGCTAGGGAAGAGGGAGCAGTTCTTC. This gives the protein CASSYSISSGGLGKREQFF. This chain links TRBV6-2 or TRBV6-3 with TRBJ2-1, with 11 nucleotides matching TRBD2. The CDR3 is 19 residues long. The ends lost 0 bases at V and 10 bases at J; junction bases unmatched: 17. Germline CDR1 and CDR2: MNHEY and SVGEGT.

This clone was detected only a few times. The chain recombines TRBV11-2 with TRBJ2-5; 13 nucleotides line up with TRBD2. Germline V gene sequence: CDR1 SGHAT, CDR2 FQNNGV. V lost 2 bases, J lost 6 bases, and 9 bases stayed unmatched. This CDR3 has 17 amino acids. DNA for the CDR3: TGTGCCAGCAGCTTAACCGGGACTAGCGGGGTACGTCAGACCCAGTACTTC. Translating it yields CASSLTGTSGVRQTQYF.

A note on this clone: This specimen includes other DNA sequences encoding the same CDR3. The rearrangement uses TRBV28 and TRBJ1-2, with 9 positions matching TRBD1. Per the germline V gene, CDR1 is MDHEN and CDR2 is SYDVKM. This CDR3 is built from 13 residues. V gave up 6 bases and J gave up 5 bases; unmatched junction bases: 4. The CDR3 region is CASRPGQGYGYTF. The CDR3 coding sequence is TGTGCCAGCAGACCGGGACAGGGTTATGGCTACACCTTC.

The rearrangement links TRBV28 to TRBJ2-7; 10 nucleotides agree with TRBD1. Germline V gene data show CDR1 as MDHEN and CDR2 as SYDVKM. V shed 3 bases, J shed 5 bases, and the junction held 7 bases outside the gene matches. This CDR3 has 15 residues. The CDR3 DNA is TGTGCCAGCAGTTTTGGAGGGACAGGGGCGGACGAGCAGTACTTC. Translation gives CASSFGGTGADEQYF.

V usage is TRBV19 and J usage is TRBJ2-3; 8 nucleotides agree with TRBD2. The CDR3 contains 15 residues. V was pared by 6 bases and J by 2 bases, with 7 bases of the junction left unmatched. Germline CDR1 is LNHDA and CDR2 is SQIVND (reference sequence). Here the CDR3 DNA reads TGTGCCAGTAGCCCCGGGGGGGCCACCACAGATACGCAGTATTTT. It codes for CASSPGGATTDTQYF.

The rearrangement links TRBV10-2 to TRBJ1-5, with 8 bases lining up with TRBD1. The CDR3 is 18 residues long. V shed 8 bases, J shed 0 bases, and the junction held 15 bases outside the gene matches. Germline loops: CDR1 WSHSY, CDR2 SAAADI. CDR3 sequence reads: CASRPPGQAIDSNQPQHF. The DNA for the CDR3 is TGCGCCAGCCGGCCCCCGGGACAGGCGATAGATAGCAATCAGCCCCAGCATTTT.

This chain links TRBV11-3 with TRBJ2-2, with TRBD1 identical over 7 bases. V lost 6 bases to trimming and J lost 4 bases; unmatched junction nucleotides: 2. Germline values: CDR1 SGHNT, CDR2 YENEEA. This CDR3 region has 13 residues. The CDR3: CASSSGGTGELFF. Here the CDR3 DNA reads TGTGCCAGCAGTTCAGGGGGCACCGGGGAGCTGTTTTTT.

This rearrangement joins TRBV6-5 to TRBJ2-7; 8 nucleotides align to TRBD1. Germline V lookup: CDR1 MNHEY, CDR2 SVGAGI. CDR3 size: 14 residues. The J segment lost 4 bases and the V segment lost 7 bases, leaving 9 bases of the junction unmatched. The CDR3 loop reads CASNTPGGRYEQYF. The CDR3 region has the DNA TGTGCCAGCAACACCCCAGGGGGCCGATACGAGCAGTACTTC.